The sequence of this T cell receptor (beta chain) was determined in a study of shared clonotypes between healthy human individuals. Study in general: The donor group consisted of a couple of women and three men, aged 18 to 49.

In the case of this clone: Its target is unknown.

Assay: immunoSEQ multiplex PCR; the TCRdb copy retains only in-frame clones and omits some. The sample carries roughly 700,000 clones, around 90% recorded once. Points from the study as a whole: Estimated clonotype richness was generally higher in naive than memory subsets.

The germline V and J ends were trimmed by 0 bases and 10 bases, with 20 bases remaining between them. CDR3 length: 16 amino acids. CDR1 SGDLS and CDR2 YYNGEE come from the germline V gene. This chain connects TRBV9 to TRBJ2-1, with a possible D match to TRBD2 (6 bases). Source material: memory CD8+ T cells from PBMCs. Subset denoted: CD45RO+ cells pooled with CCR7-negative TemRA cells. This TCR came from a young man in good health. Some clones in this sample may be carry-over from other donors' samples. In DNA form, the CDR3 reads TGTGCCAGCAGCGTAGCTCGGGTCCCCACAGGAGGGGAGCAGTTCTTC. It specifies CASSVARVPTGGEQFF.